Presented here are 31 T cell receptor beta chains from one specimen sequenced in a study of CD8+CD57+ T cells in acquired aplastic anemia listed by TCRdb under 2018. Sequencing was carried out with an Illumina HiSeq 2000. TCR beta VDJ combination and CDR3 sequence profiling used genomic DNA as the template. TCRdb redid the processing of the public reads, applying fastp at Q25 and MiXCR, and retained in-frame beta chains. Rows with a matching CDR3 protein are joined into one entry that keeps the most common DNA and genes. In all, the sample holds 40,000 to 50,000 distinct CDR3 sequences, and around 69% of those were seen once. The biggest ten clones account for less than 40% of the sample. Sequencing used sorted CD4+, CD8+, or CD8+CD57+ T cells (not recorded which) from PBMCs. The receptors here all came from a human donor in good health, serving as a control.

This sequence joins TRBV19 and TRBJ2-7; TRBD1 aligns across 8 bases. V lost 4 bases to trimming and J lost 6 bases; unmatched junction nucleotides: 5. The CDR3 extends over 13 amino acids. Germline lookup yields CDR1 LNHDA and CDR2 SQIVND (reference sequence). The chain's CDR3 is CASSRQGTGEQYF. The DNA of the CDR3 is TGTGCCAGTAGTAGACAGGGGACCGGCGAGCAGTACTTC.

This clonotype is medium-sized within its sample. The chain combines TRBV2 with TRBJ2-7, with 7 bases that match TRBD2. V was pared by 4 bases and J by 0 bases, with 9 bases of the junction left unmatched. CDR1 is SNHLY, CDR2 FYNNEI, per germline. The CDR3 is 16 residues long. The CDR3 nucleotides read TGTGCCAGCAGTGGGGAGCTAGCGGAAAGCTCCTACGAGCAGTACTTC. Encoded protein: CASSGELAESSYEQYF.

The chain links TRBV12-3 or TRBV12-4 to TRBJ2-7; weak D call: TRBD1 (6 bases). The CDR3 totals 16 residues. Trimming stripped 3 bases from V and 0 bases from J, with 15 bases between. Here the CDR3 DNA reads TGTGCCAGCAGTTTCCGCACAGGGCCTTCCTCCTACGAGCAGTACTTC. This sequence encodes CASSFRTGPSSYEQYF.

The chain uses TRBV15 and TRBJ1-2, with D possibly being TRBD1 (5 bases). The germline gives CDR1 LNHNV, CDR2 YYDKDF (reference sequence). This CDR3 is 13 amino acids long. Trimming removed 5 bases at V and 8 bases at J, with 15 bases between. The CDR3 sequence is CATSGHQGRGYTF. The CDR3 DNA reads TGTGCCACCAGCGGCCATCAGGGTCGGGGCTACACCTTC.

CDR3 amino acids: CSAGTGRRTDTQYF. CDR3 nucleotides: TGCAGTGCGGGGACAGGGCGAAGGACAGATACGCAGTATTTT. This chain uses TRBV20-1 with TRBJ2-3; 9 bases are a match to TRBD1. CDR3 length: 14 amino acids. J gave up 3 bases and V 6 bases, and 7 bases lay outside the gene matches. Per the germline V gene, CDR1 is DFQATT and CDR2 is SNEGSKA (reference sequence).

The gene calls are TRBV29-1 and TRBJ1-2, with no clear D. The CDR3 contains 11 residues. Germline-derived CDR1 and CDR2 are SQVTM and ANQGSEA. The CDR3 DNA follows: TGCAGTGCTAGCGGACCCTATGGCTACACCTTC. Protein: CSASGPYGYTF.

The V and J genes are TRBV7-9 and TRBJ1-2, with D unresolved. Germline V CDR1 and CDR2: SEHNR, FQNEAQ (reference sequence). V lost 2 bases, J lost 4 bases, and 8 bases lay in between. The CDR3 length is 13 residues. DNA of the CDR3: TGTGCCAGCAGCTTACAGGAAACCTATGGCTACACCTTC. This translates into CASSLQETYGYTF.

The chain carries TRBV10-3 and TRBJ2-5, with 9 bases identical to TRBD1. The CDR3 is 15 amino acids. The V gene end was trimmed by 1 base and the J gene end by 5 bases; junction bases not matched to a gene: 5. The V gene's germline CDR1 is ENHRY and CDR2 SYGVKD. The CDR3 sequence is CAISEYGQGMETQYF. As DNA, the CDR3 is TGTGCCATCAGTGAGTACGGACAGGGGATGGAGACCCAGTACTTC.

The V and J genes are TRBV25-1 and TRBJ2-1, with D perhaps matching TRBD1 or TRBD2 (5 bases each). This CDR3 has 12 residues. CDR1 is MGHDK, CDR2 SYGVNS, per germline. Written as DNA, the CDR3 is TGTGCGAGTCAGGGAGAGTGGAATGAGCAGTTCTTC. Translated, it gives CASQGEWNEQFF.

This chain links TRBV14 with TRBJ1-1; D call uncertain. Trimming pared 5 bases from V and 1 base from J, leaving 17 bases between. The V gene's germline CDR1 is SGHDN and CDR2 FVKESK. CDR3 length: 16 residues. CDR3 sequence: CASSLDKRLPNTEAFF. CDR3 DNA: TGTGCCAGCAGCTTAGATAAGAGGTTGCCGAACACTGAAGCTTTCTTT.

CDR3 protein: CASSLGVRYEQYF. The CDR3 DNA reads TGTGCCAGCAGCTTAGGGGTACGCTACGAGCAGTACTTC. This chain uses TRBV7-9 with TRBJ2-7; D is unresolved. Trimming pared 1 base from V and 3 bases from J, leaving 7 bases between. This CDR3 contains 13 residues. Germline loops: CDR1 SEHNR, CDR2 FQNEAQ (reference sequence). The full variable domain, in which reference TRBV7-9 and TRBJ2-7 provide the parts outside the CDR3, is DTGVSQNPRHKITKRGQNVTFRCDPISEHNRLYWYRQTLGQGPEFLTYFQNEAQLEKSRLLSDRFSAERPKGSFSTLEIQRTEQGDSAMYLCASSLGVRYEQYFGPGTRLTVT.

This clonotype was seen just once. The chain has TRBV30 and TRBJ1-1; D remains unclear. V shed 0 bases and J shed 7 bases, with 9 bases lying between them. This CDR3 is 12 amino acids long. Germline V CDR1 and CDR2: GTSNPN, SVGIG (reference sequence). The CDR3 nucleotides read TGTGCCTGGAGTGTACGCCAGAATGAAGCTTTCTTT. Amino acids: CAWSVRQNEAFF. The full variable domain, with the rest looked up from reference TRBV30 and TRBJ1-1, is SQTIHQWPATLVQPVGSPLSLECTVEGTSNPNLYWYRQAAGRGLQLLFYSVGIGQISSEVPQNLSASRPQDRQFILSSKKLLLSDSGFYLCAWSVRQNEAFFGQGTRLTVV.

This chain uses TRBV2 with TRBJ1-5; D ambiguous. The V gene's germline CDR1 is SNHLY and CDR2 FYNNEI. The CDR3 sequence is 13 residues long. V was pared by 6 bases and J by 1 base, with 7 bases between. CDR3 sequence (DNA): TGTGCCAGCAGCGCCGGGAGCAATCAGCCCCAGCATTTT. Amino acids: CASSAGSNQPQHF. Together with reference TRBV2 and TRBJ1-5, the CDR3 gives the full variable domain: EPEVTQTPSHQVTQMGQEVILRCVPISNHLYFYWYRQILGQKVEFLVSFYNNEISEKSEIFDDQFSVERPDGSNFTLKIRSTKLEDSAMYFCASSAGSNQPQHFGDGTRLSIL.

This clonotype was seen at least ten times. This rearrangement joins TRBV7-8 to TRBJ1-1; the D is unclear. The CDR3 has 15 amino acids. CDR1 and CDR2 from the germline V gene are SGHVS and FQNEAQ. Trimming stripped 2 bases from V and 1 base from J, with 11 bases between. The CDR3 protein is CASSLLSGENTEAFF. As DNA, the CDR3 is TGTGCCAGCAGCTTATTAAGCGGGGAGAACACTGAAGCTTTCTTT.

The V call is TRBV7-2, the J call TRBJ1-3, with D unresolved. Per germline, CDR1 SGHTA and CDR2 FQGNSA. This CDR3 has 13 amino acids. Trimming removed 9 bases at V and 3 bases at J, with 12 bases between. This chain's CDR3 is CASSIQFGNTIYF. The CDR3 DNA sequence: TGTGCCAGTAGTATCCAGTTTGGAAACACCATATATTTT. Complete variable domain (other parts from reference TRBV7-2 and TRBJ1-3): GAGVSQSPSNKVTEKGKDVELRCDPISGHTALYWYRQSLGQGLEFLIYFQGNSAPDKSGLPSDRFSAERTGGSVSTLTIQRTQQEDSAVYLCASSIQFGNTIYFGEGSWLTVV.

This clonotype was counted only a few times. This chain joins TRBV2 and TRBJ1-6, with TRBD1 as a possible D gene (6 bases). V was pared by 6 bases and J by 5 bases, with 14 bases between. The CDR3 covers 15 residues. CDR1 SNHLY and CDR2 FYNNEI come from the germline V gene. CDR3 nucleotides: TGTGCCAGCAGAGAGGGGGAATTGGATAATTCACCCCTCCACTTT. Its translation: CASREGELDNSPLHF.

Here the CDR3 DNA reads TGTGCCAGCAGCCCCACACCAGACGAGCAGTACTTC. It yields the protein CASSPTPDEQYF. The chain recombines TRBV12-3 or TRBV12-4 with TRBJ2-7, with D unclear. Trimming cost V 6 bases and J 5 bases, with 11 bases left between them. The CDR3 length is 12 residues.

The gene calls are TRBV29-1 and TRBJ2-5; 7 bases align to TRBD1. The V gene end was trimmed by 5 bases and the J gene end by 7 bases; junction bases not matched to a gene: 10. Germline V gene lookup returns CDR1 SQVTM and CDR2 ANQGSEA. The CDR3 has 13 amino acids. CDR3 nucleotide sequence: TGCAGCGTTAATCGGGACAGACAGGGGACCCAGTACTTC. Its translation: CSVNRDRQGTQYF.

By frequency in the sample, this clonotype is medium-sized. The chain couples TRBV10-1 to TRBJ2-7; 14 bases fit TRBD2. The CDR3 runs 15 residues. Germline V lookup: CDR1 WNHNN, CDR2 SYGVQD (reference sequence). Trimming cost V 3 bases and J 6 bases; bases outside gene matches: 4. CDR3: CASSDRGLAGGEQYF. The CDR3 nucleotides read TGCGCCAGCAGTGACCGCGGACTAGCGGGAGGCGAGCAGTACTTC.

This clonotype was seen a few times. V gene TRBV10-3 combines with J gene TRBJ2-3; tentatively, D is TRBD2 (6 bases). V was clipped by 8 bases and J by 3 bases, with 12 bases between them. Germline assignment: CDR1 ENHRY and CDR2 SYGVKD. This CDR3 comprises 13 residues. CDR3 DNA sequence: TGTGCCATCGGGCAGGGAGGAACAGATACGCAGTATTTT. Translation gives CAIGQGGTDTQYF.

Regarding this clonotype: The germline gene is not matched at one end of the junction; a read error may be the cause. The chain recombines TRBV25-1 with TRBJ2-7; the D gene is possibly TRBD2 (5 bases). Germline V gives CDR1 MGHDK, CDR2 SYGVNS. There are 17 residues in the CDR3. DNA of the CDR3: TGTGTCAGCAGTGCAGACATCGGGGAGAAAGATCTCTACGAGCAGTACTTC. Encoded protein: CVSSADIGEKDLYEQYF.

In DNA, the CDR3 is TGCGCCAGCAGTGAACAGGGGCGGTACACTGAAGCTTTCTTT. Its translation: CASSEQGRYTEAFF. The V and J genes are TRBV10-2 and TRBJ1-1, with 7 bases identical to TRBD1. The CDR3 contains 14 residues. Trimming took 3 bases from V and 3 from J; bases not matched to a gene: 4. CDR1 is WSHSY, CDR2 SAAADI, per germline.

The rearrangement joins TRBV29-1 to TRBJ2-7, with D perhaps TRBD1 (5 bases). CDR1 SQVTM and CDR2 ANQGSEA come from the germline V gene. V was shortened by 0 bases and J by 2 bases, with 17 bases between the two germline ends. The length of the CDR3 is 16 residues. As DNA, the CDR3 is TGCAGCGTTGAAGACCGGCACTCTGGGGCCGCCTACGAGCAGTACTTC. This gives the protein CSVEDRHSGAAYEQYF.

The chain combines TRBV19 with TRBJ2-3; 7 bases fit TRBD2. The germline V gene encodes CDR1 LNHDA and CDR2 SQIVND (reference sequence). The V and J ends lost 4 bases and 4 bases, in that order; junction bases with no gene match: 8. The CDR3 loop spans 15 amino acids. CDR3 sequence: CASSTMGGGADTQYF. The CDR3 DNA is TGTGCCAGTAGTACAATGGGGGGAGGGGCAGATACGCAGTATTTT.

The chain links TRBV7-9 to TRBJ2-7, with TRBD1 matching over 9 bases. CDR1 SEHNR and CDR2 FQNEAQ come from the germline V gene (reference sequence). This CDR3 is 15 amino acids long. The V gene end was trimmed by 5 bases and the J gene end by 0 bases; junction bases not matched to a gene: 5. The CDR3 bases are TGTGCCAGCAGCCGACAGGGGGGATCCTCCTACGAGCAGTACGTC. Protein: CASSRQGGSSYEQYV.

The chain employs TRBV7-8 and TRBJ2-5, with no clear D. Trimming removed 5 bases from V and 5 bases from J, with 18 bases in between. Germline loops: CDR1 SGHVS, CDR2 FQNEAQ. This CDR3 contains 15 residues. The CDR3 bases are TGTGCCAGCAGCCCCCTCGGACCTGCCAGGGAGACCCAGTACTTC. Residues: CASSPLGPARETQYF.

This clonotype showed up just once. The chain links TRBV24-1 to TRBJ1-1; D gene uncertain. The V gene lost 5 bases and the J gene lost 4 bases, with 10 bases spanning the gap. The CDR3 sequence is 13 residues long. Germline V gives CDR1 KGHDR, CDR2 SFDVKD. The CDR3 reads CATSVPGSTEAFF. Written as DNA, the CDR3 is TGTGCCACCAGTGTTCCCGGGAGCACTGAAGCTTTCTTT.

The J gene is TRBJ2-3, the V gene TRBV29-1, with D hard to call. Trimming took off 5 bases at V and 0 bases at J, with 12 bases between the two ends. From germline, CDR1 is SQVTM and CDR2 ANQGSEA. This CDR3 is built from 14 residues. The DNA for the CDR3 is TGCAGCGTTTTAAAGGGAACTAGCACAGATACGCAGTATTTT. This translates into CSVLKGTSTDTQYF.

The chain recombines TRBV27 with TRBJ1-6; no clear D. Germline CDR1 is MNHEY and CDR2 is SMNVEV (reference sequence). CDR3 length equals 14 residues. V was shortened by 4 bases and J by 7 bases, with 11 bases between the two germline ends. CDR3 sequence reads: CASSSGFQNSPLHF. CDR3 nucleotide sequence: TGTGCCAGCAGTTCCGGGTTCCAGAATTCACCCCTCCACTTT.

The chain uses TRBV15 and TRBJ2-7, with no clear D. V gave up 0 bases and J gave up 3 bases, with 9 bases separating them. CDR1 LNHNV and CDR2 YYDKDF come from the germline V gene (reference sequence). The CDR3 contains 14 residues. CDR3 sequence (DNA): TGTGCCACCAGCAGAGACACCAACAGCTACGAGCAGTACTTC. Its protein product is CATSRDTNSYEQYF.

The rearrangement uses TRBV11-2 and TRBJ1-3; 7 positions match TRBD1. This CDR3 has 20 amino acids. Germline V gives CDR1 SGHAT, CDR2 FQNNGV. After removal of 0 bases from V and 0 bases from J, the junction contained 14 bases not matched to a gene. This CDR3 is CASSLDLGRTGPLSGNTIYF. The CDR3 DNA is TGTGCCAGCAGCTTAGATCTGGGAAGGACAGGCCCTCTCTCTGGAAACACCATATATTTT.